The rows below give T cell receptor beta chains drawn from one sample of a study of T cell clones after liver transplantation. Clones were sequenced by immunoSEQ multiplex PCR, and TCRdb holds only the in-frame ones, with some missing. Of approximately 71,000 clones in the sample, around 93% were seen once. The sample here was CD4+ T cells from blood, taken less than 26 months after liver transplant. These receptor sequences come from a human patient who received a liver transplant. Some T cells may possibly be graft donor cells. Both conserved end residues are part of each CDR3. The D gene is left open where the match is weak. Size tells how often a clone was seen (once, few, many) or the class of an expanded clone, and some rows leave it out.

j_call | cdr3_length | d_call | v_call | clone_size | cdr3_aa | cdr3_nt
TRBJ2-7 | 16 | . | TRBV21-1 | once | CASSKDRPGGSYEQYF | TGTGCCAGCAGCAAAGACCGGCCAGGGGGATCCTACGAGCAGTACTTC
TRBJ2-1 | 13 | TRBD2 | TRBV11-2 | . | CASTRGLAGGLFF | TGTGCCAGTACCAGAGGACTAGCGGGAGGTTTGTTCTTC
TRBJ2-2 | 17 | . | TRBV13 | . | CASSLIGGHSNTGELFF | TGTGCCAGCAGCTTAATAGGCGGACACTCGAACACCGGGGAGCTGTTTTTT
TRBJ2-3 | 18 | TRBD2 | TRBV4-2 | once | CASSQDLPLAGGGYTQYF | TGTGCCAGCAGCCAAGATCTGCCCCTAGCGGGAGGGGGTTATACGCAGTATTTT
TRBJ2-3 | 14 | . | TRBV7-6 | . | CASSSGPPRDTQYF | TGTGCCAGCAGCTCTGGACCCCCAAGAGATACGCAGTATTTT
TRBJ2-1 | 14 | . | TRBV29-1 | . | CSAGNPSSYNEQFF | TGCAGCGCAGGGAACCCGAGCTCCTACAATGAGCAGTTCTTC
TRBJ1-2 | 10 | TRBD1 | TRBV20-1 | . | CSADLQGSVF | TGCAGTGCTGACCTACAGGGGAGTGTCTTC
TRBJ2-1 | 14 | TRBD1 | TRBV5-1 | . | CASSGGDREDEQFF | TGCGCCAGCAGCGGAGGGGACAGGGAGGATGAGCAGTTCTTC
TRBJ2-3 | 13 | . | TRBV29-1 | . | CSVEDRGGDTQYF | TGCAGCGTTGAAGATCGGGGTGGAGATACGCAGTATTTT
TRBJ2-5 | 14 | . | TRBV7-2 | . | CASSLVSSQETQYF | TGTGCCAGCAGCTTAGTAAGTTCACAAGAGACCCAGTACTTC